These 23 T cell receptor beta chains share one sample of origin, sequenced in a study of shared clonotypes between healthy human individuals (dated by TCRdb to 2019 to 2021). The library was made by the immunoSEQ multiplex PCR assay. Held by TCRdb, this immuneACCESS table contains in-frame sequences only and omits some clones. Under half of the omission traces to an unresolved V gene where checked; the cause of the rest is unknown. Counted in this sample were about 490,000 clones; approximately 78% of them appeared once. The top ten constitute 12% of the sample. Input material: PBMCs. Source of these receptors: a woman between 40 and 55 years old in good health. Some clones in this sample may be carry-over from other donors' samples.

The chain joins TRBV5-4 to TRBJ2-5; no firm D call. Trimming stripped 4 bases from V and 4 bases from J, with 5 bases between. CDR1 SGHNT and CDR2 YYREEE come from the germline V gene (reference sequence). The CDR3 runs to 11 residues. CDR3 loop: CASSQGETQYF. The DNA for the CDR3 is TGTGCCAGCAGCCAAGGAGAGACCCAGTACTTC. Full variable domain (rest looked up from reference TRBV5-4 and TRBJ2-5): ETGVTQSPTHLIKTRGQQVTLRCSSQSGHNTVSWYQQALGQGPQFIFQYYREEENGRGNFPPRFSGLQFPNYSSELNVNALELDDSALYLCASSQGETQYFGPGTRLLVL.

The chain carries TRBV18 and TRBJ2-1; 12 nucleotides match TRBD2. Germline CDR1 KGHSH, CDR2 LQKENI. Trimming removed 4 bases from V and 0 bases from J; junction bases left unmatched: 4. The CDR3 has 17 amino acids. The CDR3 DNA reads as TGTGCCAGCTCACTCCCGACTAGCGGGAGCTCCTACAATGAGCAGTTCTTC. This encodes CASSLPTSGSSYNEQFF.

This chain joins TRBV6-5 and TRBJ2-7, with a possible D match to TRBD2 (6 bases). CDR1 and CDR2 from the germline V gene are MNHEY and SVGAGI. The CDR3 has 14 amino acids. Trimming took off 4 bases at V and 2 bases at J, with 12 bases between the two ends. This CDR3 reads CASSLYGGTYEQYF. DNA of the CDR3: TGTGCCAGCAGTTTATACGGGGGTACCTACGAGCAGTACTTC.

The rearrangement links TRBV14 to TRBJ1-1, with unresolved D. This CDR3 comprises 13 residues. Per germline, CDR1 SGHDN and CDR2 FVKESK. V was trimmed by 0 bases and J by 1 base, leaving 3 bases between them. The CDR3 reads CASSQERNTEAFF. Here the CDR3 DNA reads TGTGCCAGCAGCCAAGAACGGAACACTGAAGCTTTCTTT.

This clone was detected once. This chain connects TRBV6-1 to TRBJ2-5; D is perhaps TRBD1 (5 bases). The CDR3 is 13 amino acids. Germline V lookup: CDR1 MNHNS, CDR2 SASEGT. V dropped 7 bases and J dropped 5 bases, with 14 bases sitting between them. The CDR3 DNA reads TGTGCCAGCACAAGGGGATTAGGGGAGACCCAGTACTTC. This translates into CASTRGLGETQYF.

J is TRBJ2-2 and V is TRBV27; no clear D. There are 12 residues in the CDR3. Germline loops: CDR1 MNHEY, CDR2 SMNVEV (reference sequence). Trimming shortened V by 1 base and J by 6 bases, and 3 bases separated the two germline ends. CDR3 region: CASSLFPGELFF. The DNA of the CDR3 is TGTGCCAGCAGTTTATTTCCCGGGGAGCTGTTTTTT.

The V gene is TRBV6-5, the J gene TRBJ1-2; the D is unclear. The CDR3 has 14 residues. Trimming pared 6 bases from V and 8 bases from J, leaving 19 bases between. Per the germline V gene, CDR1 is MNHEY and CDR2 is SVGAGI. CDR3 residues: CASSRNMEVAGYTF. CDR3 sequence (DNA): TGTGCCAGCAGCCGAAATATGGAAGTGGCAGGCTACACCTTC.

This chain uses TRBV2 with TRBJ2-7; D perhaps matches TRBD2 (5 bases). CDR1 SNHLY and CDR2 FYNNEI come from the germline V gene. Trimming stripped 6 bases from V and 5 bases from J, with 11 bases between. The CDR3 is 12 amino acids. The DNA for the CDR3 is TGTGCCAGCAGGAGAGGACTGGACGAGCAGTACTTC. Amino acid sequence: CASRRGLDEQYF.

In the case of this clone: A far larger clone is off by one base, so a read error is likely. The chain combines TRBV5-6 with TRBJ2-6; TRBD2 matches 9 bases. J lost 2 bases, V lost 2 bases, and 2 bases had no gene match. The CDR3 length is 16 residues. Germline values: CDR1 SGHDT, CDR2 YYEEEE. CDR3 loop: CASSFSGSTGANVLTF. The CDR3 coding sequence is TGTGCCAGCAGCTTTAGCGGGAGCACTGGGGCCAACGTCCTGACTTTC.

The V gene is TRBV11-2, the J gene TRBJ2-7; D is ambiguous. The CDR3 sequence is 17 residues long. Germline V gene data show CDR1 as SGHAT and CDR2 as FQNNGV. Trimming took 2 bases from V and 3 from J, leaving 20 bases between them. The CDR3 sequence: CASSLPALVPGSYEQYF. The CDR3 region has the DNA TGTGCCAGCAGCTTACCAGCCCTAGTCCCTGGTAGCTACGAGCAGTACTTC.

The rearrangement uses TRBV30 and TRBJ1-1; 7 positions match TRBD1. The junction had 6 bases not matched to a gene; V was cut back by 4 bases and J by 4 bases. The CDR3 is 13 amino acids. The germline gives CDR1 GTSNPN, CDR2 SVGIG (reference sequence). CDR3 amino acids: CAWTPGGGTEAFF. The CDR3 DNA sequence: TGTGCCTGGACCCCAGGGGGGGGCACTGAAGCTTTCTTT.

The chain recombines TRBV9 with TRBJ2-7; D is unresolved. This CDR3 comprises 14 residues. Trimming left V 0 bases short and J 4 bases short, with 11 bases between. Germline-derived CDR1 and CDR2 are SGDLS and YYNGEE. The CDR3 DNA sequence: TGTGCCAGCAGCGTAGGGGCTCCCGGGTACGAGCAGTACTTC. Protein: CASSVGAPGYEQYF.

This clone was counted once. The chain has TRBV30 and TRBJ2-1, with 8 bases lining up with TRBD2. Germline CDR1 and CDR2: GTSNPN and SVGIG (reference sequence). This CDR3 is 13 amino acids long. Unmatched junction bases numbered 6, after V lost 2 bases and J lost 9 bases. Here the CDR3 DNA reads TGTGCCTGGAGTTTGCGGGAGGAGGGTGAGCAGTTCTTC. Translating gives CAWSLREEGEQFF.

The chain recombines TRBV19 with TRBJ2-7; TRBD2 matches at 9 bases. Germline CDR1 and CDR2: LNHDA and SQIVND (reference sequence). The junction had 12 bases not matched to a gene; V was cut back by 6 bases and J by 6 bases. This CDR3 is 15 amino acids long. The CDR3 sequence: CASSVLAGEGAEQYF. The CDR3 DNA reads TGTGCCAGTAGCGTTTTAGCGGGAGAGGGCGCCGAGCAGTACTTC.

This chain links TRBV6-6 with TRBJ2-7, with 7 positions matching TRBD2. There are 15 residues in the CDR3. Germline V gene sequence: CDR1 MNHNY, CDR2 SVGAGI (reference sequence). After removal of 6 bases from V and 0 bases from J, the junction contained 8 bases not matched to a gene. CDR3 in DNA: TGTGCCAGCAGGGGCCTAGCGGAGCCCTCCTACGAGCAGTACTTC. Translation: CASRGLAEPSYEQYF.

This chain connects TRBV27 to TRBJ1-1; TRBD1 matches 8 bases. Germline assignment: CDR1 MNHEY and CDR2 SMNVEV (reference sequence). V gave up 3 bases and J gave up 5 bases; unmatched junction bases: 2. The CDR3 length is 13 residues. CDR3 region: CASSFGTGTEAFF. CDR3 nucleotide sequence: TGTGCCAGCAGTTTCGGGACAGGAACTGAAGCTTTCTTT.

This clone was counted between two and nine times. The rearrangement joins TRBV19 to TRBJ2-2; possibly TRBD1 for D (6 bases). CDR1 and CDR2 (germline): LNHDA, SQIVND (reference sequence). The V end lost 6 bases, the J end lost 0 bases, and 11 bases lay between the germline ends. This CDR3 contains 15 residues. The CDR3 coding sequence is TGTGCCAGTAGAATACAGGGAACGAACACCGGGGAGCTGTTTTTT. Its protein product is CASRIQGTNTGELFF.

This clone was picked up one time. The V and J genes are TRBV5-1 and TRBJ2-1; TRBD2 matches 11 bases. CDR1 and CDR2 from the germline V gene are SGHRS and YFSETQ. The CDR3 length is 14 residues. Germline trimming cut 4 bases from V and 8 bases from J; bases unmatched to any gene: 5. CDR3 bases: TGCGCCAGCAGCACTAGCGGGAGAGGCGATGAGCAGTTCTTC. Translated: CASSTSGRGDEQFF.

This chain uses TRBV19 with TRBJ2-7; D is unclear. V lost 1 base to trimming and J lost 1 base, with 8 bases between them. The CDR3 has 14 amino acids. Germline assignment: CDR1 LNHDA and CDR2 SQIVND (reference sequence). In nucleotides, the CDR3 is TGTGCCAGTAGTATAGGGTCCCTATCCTACGAGCAGTACTTC. Its translation: CASSIGSLSYEQYF.

This clone was detected a few times. The gene calls are TRBV19 and TRBJ2-7; no reliable D call. CDR1 is LNHDA, CDR2 SQIVND, per germline (reference sequence). V lost 5 bases to trimming and J lost 4 bases, with 12 bases between them. The CDR3 has 13 residues. The CDR3 DNA is TGTGCCAGTAGTCTTCAGCCCCTTTACGAGCAGTACTTC. It translates to CASSLQPLYEQYF.

This clone appeared once. The CDR3 DNA reads TGTGCCAGCAGGGGGACAGGGGTGACTGAAGCTTTCTTT. Its translation: CASRGTGVTEAFF. The chain carries TRBV2 and TRBJ1-1; 10 nucleotides align to TRBD1. The CDR3 runs 13 residues. The germline V gene has CDR1 SNHLY and CDR2 FYNNEI. The ends lost 6 bases at V and 5 bases at J; junction bases unmatched: 3.

In this sample, this clone turned up a few times. This sequence joins TRBV2 and TRBJ1-1; possible D gene TRBD1, 5 bases. Germline values: CDR1 SNHLY, CDR2 FYNNEI. The CDR3 contains 12 residues. V dropped 5 bases and J dropped 7 bases, with 11 bases sitting between them. CDR3 region: CASSRDGFEAFF. Here the CDR3 DNA reads TGTGCCAGCAGTAGGGACGGATTTGAAGCTTTCTTT.

V and J are TRBV5-6 and TRBJ1-2; no reliable D call. V lost 0 bases and J 4 bases, leaving 7 bases between the germline ends. The CDR3 is 13 residues long. Per the germline V gene, CDR1 is SGHDT and CDR2 is YYEEEE. This CDR3 is CASSLVAGYGYTF. In DNA, the CDR3 is TGTGCCAGCAGCTTGGTGGCAGGCTATGGCTACACCTTC.